The rows below give T cell receptor beta chains drawn from one sample of a study of T-cell memory formation after mild COVID-19. TCRdb analysed the 5' RACE reads with MiXCR anew, one entry per CDR3 protein. The sample holds under 550,000 distinct CDR3 sequences, over 15% seen once. Specimen: PBMCs or a T cell subset sorted from them (not recorded which). The receptors derive from a man aged 18 to 30 who had mild COVID-19 (a few samples of this study predate the infection). Cell type and time point are not known. Both conserved end residues are part of each CDR3. The D gene is left open where the match is weak. Not all rows give a size; the values are once, few, many and, for expanded clones, a class.

v_call: TRBV12-3/TRBV12-4
clone_size: -
d_call: -
j_call: TRBJ2-7
cdr3_nt: TGTGCCAGCAGCCGTGTCGGCCGGGAGCAGTACTTC
cdr3_aa: CASSRVGREQYF

v_call: TRBV7-9
clone_size: -
d_call: TRBD1
j_call: TRBJ2-5
cdr3_nt: TGTGCCAGCAGCCCCGGCGAGACAGGGCGGGAGACCCAGTACTTC
cdr3_aa: CASSPGETGRETQYF

v_call: TRBV6-2/TRBV6-3
clone_size: -
d_call: -
j_call: TRBJ2-1
cdr3_nt: TGTGCCAGCAACGACGGGACACTCAAAGGGGATGAGCAGTTCTTC
cdr3_aa: CASNDGTLKGDEQFF

v_call: TRBV4-1
clone_size: few
d_call: TRBD2
j_call: TRBJ2-1
cdr3_nt: TGCGCCAGCAGCCCTGTCCTAGCGGGGGGGTTCAATGAGCAGTTCTTC
cdr3_aa: CASSPVLAGGFNEQFF

v_call: TRBV4-3
clone_size: -
d_call: -
j_call: TRBJ2-3
cdr3_nt: TGCGCCAGCAGCCAGCTGGGGGTCGGGACTAGCACAGATACGCAGTATTTT
cdr3_aa: CASSQLGVGTSTDTQYF

v_call: TRBV7-2
clone_size: -
d_call: TRBD2
j_call: TRBJ2-5
cdr3_nt: TGTGCCAGCAGCTTAAGGACTAGCGGGGGGCAGACCCAGTACTTC
cdr3_aa: CASSLRTSGGQTQYF

v_call: TRBV5-1
clone_size: -
d_call: -
j_call: TRBJ2-7
cdr3_nt: TGCGCCAGCAGCTTGGCGATAACCTACGAGCAGTACTTC
cdr3_aa: CASSLAITYEQYF

v_call: TRBV20-1
clone_size: few
d_call: -
j_call: TRBJ2-1
cdr3_nt: TGCAGTGCCAGTACTAGTTATGAGCAGTTCTTC
cdr3_aa: CSASTSYEQFF

v_call: TRBV7-9
clone_size: -
d_call: -
j_call: TRBJ2-7
cdr3_nt: TGTGCCAGCAGCTCTGCCGGGGGCTCCTACGAGCAGTACTTC
cdr3_aa: CASSSAGGSYEQYF

v_call: TRBV24-1
clone_size: -
d_call: -
j_call: TRBJ2-2
cdr3_nt: TGTGCCACCAGTGATTGGAGGGGGACGAACACCGGGGAGCTGTTTTTT
cdr3_aa: CATSDWRGTNTGELFF

v_call: TRBV5-5
clone_size: -
d_call: TRBD1
j_call: TRBJ2-1
cdr3_nt: TGTGCCAGCAGCTTGGAAAGGACAGGGGGCCTGGATGAGCAGTTCTTC
cdr3_aa: CASSLERTGGLDEQFF

v_call: TRBV7-2
clone_size: few
d_call: -
j_call: TRBJ1-2
cdr3_nt: TGTGCCAGCAGCTTCGACAGTAACTATGGCTACACCTTC
cdr3_aa: CASSFDSNYGYTF

v_call: TRBV11-2
clone_size: -
d_call: -
j_call: TRBJ1-5
cdr3_nt: TGTGCCAGCAGTCTCAAAGGACAGCCTAATCAGCCCCAGCATTTT
cdr3_aa: CASSLKGQPNQPQHF

v_call: TRBV20-1
clone_size: few
d_call: TRBD2
j_call: TRBJ2-5
cdr3_nt: TGCAGTGCTAGAGATCTAATGACTAGCGGGGTAGAGACCCAGTACTTC
cdr3_aa: CSARDLMTSGVETQYF

v_call: TRBV28
clone_size: few
d_call: -
j_call: TRBJ1-1
cdr3_nt: TGTGCCAGCAGTCCATCTTACGGGCGGGTGAACACTGAAGCTTTCTTT
cdr3_aa: CASSPSYGRVNTEAFF

v_call: TRBV7-2
clone_size: few
d_call: -
j_call: TRBJ1-3
cdr3_nt: TGTGCCAGCGGGCAGGGCTATGGGAACACCATATATTTT
cdr3_aa: CASGQGYGNTIYF

v_call: TRBV12-3/TRBV12-4
clone_size: -
d_call: -
j_call: TRBJ2-5
cdr3_nt: TGTGCCAGCAGACTGAGGGCCGAGACCCAGTACTTC
cdr3_aa: CASRLRAETQYF

v_call: TRBV5-6
clone_size: -
d_call: -
j_call: TRBJ2-5
cdr3_nt: TGTGCCAGCAGCTGGGAAGACCAAGAGACCCAGTACTTC
cdr3_aa: CASSWEDQETQYF

v_call: TRBV9
clone_size: -
d_call: TRBD2
j_call: TRBJ2-1
cdr3_nt: TGTGCCAGCAGCGTGGGGGGGGACTTCTACAATGAGCAGTTCTTC
cdr3_aa: CASSVGGDFYNEQFF

v_call: TRBV6-2/TRBV6-3
clone_size: few
d_call: TRBD2
j_call: TRBJ2-1
cdr3_nt: TGTGCCAGCACTCGCGGGGGGTCCTTCACTGAGCAGTTCTTC
cdr3_aa: CASTRGGSFTEQFF

v_call: TRBV7-8
clone_size: -
d_call: TRBD1
j_call: TRBJ1-2
cdr3_nt: TGTGCCAGCAGCTCGACCAGGGGGCATCATGGCTACACCTTC
cdr3_aa: CASSSTRGHHGYTF

v_call: TRBV19
clone_size: -
d_call: TRBD2
j_call: TRBJ2-2
cdr3_nt: TGTGCCAGTAGTATAGTGGTTAGCGGGGGACCTAACACCTGGGAGCTGTTTTTT
cdr3_aa: CASSIVVSGGPNTWELFF

v_call: TRBV5-1
clone_size: -
d_call: TRBD2
j_call: TRBJ2-3
cdr3_nt: TGCGCCAGCAGCTTGGTCAGTAGGGAGGGAACAGATACGCAGTATTTT
cdr3_aa: CASSLVSREGTDTQYF

v_call: TRBV20-1
clone_size: many
d_call: -
j_call: TRBJ2-5
cdr3_nt: TGCAGTGCTGCCGGGAACCAAGAGACCCAGTACTTC
cdr3_aa: CSAAGNQETQYF

v_call: TRBV9
clone_size: -
d_call: -
j_call: TRBJ1-2
cdr3_nt: TGTGCCAGCAGCGTAGGGCCAGCGGAGTCTAACTATGGCTACACCTTC
cdr3_aa: CASSVGPAESNYGYTF

v_call: TRBV4-3
clone_size: -
d_call: TRBD1
j_call: TRBJ2-4
cdr3_nt: TGCGCCAGCAGCCAAGGCGACAGGGCAAACATTCAGTACTTC
cdr3_aa: CASSQGDRANIQYF

v_call: TRBV7-3
clone_size: few
d_call: TRBD2
j_call: TRBJ2-5
cdr3_nt: TGTGCCAGCAGCTCCGGGGGGGCCGGACAAGAGACCCAGTACTTC
cdr3_aa: CASSSGGAGQETQYF

v_call: TRBV18
clone_size: -
d_call: -
j_call: TRBJ2-7
cdr3_nt: TGTGCCAGCTCACCAAATCGGGGCGTCTACGAGCAGTACTTC
cdr3_aa: CASSPNRGVYEQYF

v_call: TRBV5-4
clone_size: few
d_call: TRBD1
j_call: TRBJ1-6
cdr3_nt: TGTGCCAGCAGCGGCTACAGGGGAGGGAATTCACCCCTCCACTTT
cdr3_aa: CASSGYRGGNSPLHF

v_call: TRBV5-1
clone_size: few
d_call: TRBD2
j_call: TRBJ2-3
cdr3_nt: TGCGCCAGCAGCTTATCCCCGGGACTAGGATCGGATACGCAGTATTTT
cdr3_aa: CASSLSPGLGSDTQYF

v_call: TRBV20-1
clone_size: -
d_call: TRBD2
j_call: TRBJ2-5
cdr3_nt: TGCAGTGCTAGAGGGACTAGCGGGGGAGGGGAGACCCAGTACTTC
cdr3_aa: CSARGTSGGGETQYF

v_call: TRBV10-3
clone_size: -
d_call: TRBD1
j_call: TRBJ2-5
cdr3_nt: TGTGCCATCGGGACAGGGGTAGGAGAGACCCAGTACTTC
cdr3_aa: CAIGTGVGETQYF

v_call: TRBV9
clone_size: -
d_call: TRBD2
j_call: TRBJ2-7
cdr3_nt: TGTGCCAGCAGCGTAGTTGGGTCAGCGGGGGGGAGTAAGAGCTCCTACGAGCAGTACTTC
cdr3_aa: CASSVVGSAGGSKSSYEQYF

v_call: TRBV7-2
clone_size: -
d_call: TRBD2
j_call: TRBJ2-4
cdr3_nt: TGTGCCAGCAGCTCCGGACTAGCGGGGCTCCTTCTAGCCAAAAACATTCAGTACTTC
cdr3_aa: CASSSGLAGLLLAKNIQYF

v_call: TRBV7-9
clone_size: -
d_call: -
j_call: TRBJ2-5
cdr3_nt: TGTGCCAGCAGCCCGAAGATCCGGCAGGGCTTGACCCAGTACTTC
cdr3_aa: CASSPKIRQGLTQYF

v_call: TRBV7-2
clone_size: few
d_call: -
j_call: TRBJ2-3
cdr3_nt: TGTGCCCTGCCGCCGGGCATCACAGATACGCAGTATTTT
cdr3_aa: CALPPGITDTQYF

v_call: TRBV11-2
clone_size: -
d_call: TRBD2
j_call: TRBJ2-2
cdr3_nt: TGTGCCAGCAGCTTCGGGACTAGCGAAACCGGGGAGCTGTTTTTT
cdr3_aa: CASSFGTSETGELFF

v_call: TRBV5-6
clone_size: few
d_call: TRBD2
j_call: TRBJ2-2
cdr3_nt: TGTGCCAGCAGCTTGAGACTAGCGGTGGCGGTCACCGGGGAGCTGTTTTTT
cdr3_aa: CASSLRLAVAVTGELFF

v_call: TRBV6-2/TRBV6-3
clone_size: -
d_call: TRBD2
j_call: TRBJ2-7
cdr3_nt: TGTGCCAGCAGTTACGTTAGCGGGTCCTACGAGCAGTACTTC
cdr3_aa: CASSYVSGSYEQYF

v_call: TRBV9
clone_size: few
d_call: -
j_call: TRBJ1-6
cdr3_nt: TGTGCCAGCAGCGAAGTGGGTGATTCACCCCTCCACTTT
cdr3_aa: CASSEVGDSPLHF

v_call: TRBV5-1
clone_size: -
d_call: -
j_call: TRBJ2-6
cdr3_nt: TGCGCCAGCAGTTTCCCGACCCAGCTATCTGGGGCCAACGTCCTGACTTTC
cdr3_aa: CASSFPTQLSGANVLTF

v_call: TRBV4-1
clone_size: -
d_call: -
j_call: TRBJ1-5
cdr3_nt: TGCGCCAGCAGCCCTGCTGTGTGGGCAGGACAGCCCCAGCATTTT
cdr3_aa: CASSPAVWAGQPQHF

v_call: TRBV7-3
clone_size: -
d_call: -
j_call: TRBJ2-6
cdr3_nt: TGTGACAGCGCGAGGGACGGTTACTCTGGGGCCAACGTCCTGACTTTC
cdr3_aa: CDSARDGYSGANVLTF

v_call: TRBV4-3
clone_size: -
d_call: -
j_call: TRBJ2-3
cdr3_nt: TGCGCCAGCAGCCAAGGGAGGGGCATTGGGGATACGCAGTATTTT
cdr3_aa: CASSQGRGIGDTQYF

v_call: TRBV27
clone_size: few
d_call: -
j_call: TRBJ2-5
cdr3_nt: TGTGCCAGCAGTACAAGTGCCACAGGGTACCAAGAGACCCAGTACTTC
cdr3_aa: CASSTSATGYQETQYF

v_call: TRBV4-1
clone_size: -
d_call: -
j_call: TRBJ2-3
cdr3_nt: TGCGCCAGCAGCCAAGATCCTTGGACGAGCACAGATACGCAGTATTTT
cdr3_aa: CASSQDPWTSTDTQYF

v_call: TRBV28
clone_size: few
d_call: TRBD1
j_call: TRBJ2-1
cdr3_nt: TGTGCCAGCAGTTTACCACAGGGGGAGTATAACAATGAGCAGTTCTTC
cdr3_aa: CASSLPQGEYNNEQFF

v_call: TRBV10-3
clone_size: few
d_call: TRBD2
j_call: TRBJ2-7
cdr3_nt: TGTGCCATCAGCCGAATTAGCGGGGGGGCCGTCGAGCAGTACTTC
cdr3_aa: CAISRISGGAVEQYF

v_call: TRBV9
clone_size: many
d_call: -
j_call: TRBJ2-1
cdr3_nt: TGTGCCAGCAGCGGAGCTGCCGGGTTTTACAATGAGCAGTTCTTC
cdr3_aa: CASSGAAGFYNEQFF